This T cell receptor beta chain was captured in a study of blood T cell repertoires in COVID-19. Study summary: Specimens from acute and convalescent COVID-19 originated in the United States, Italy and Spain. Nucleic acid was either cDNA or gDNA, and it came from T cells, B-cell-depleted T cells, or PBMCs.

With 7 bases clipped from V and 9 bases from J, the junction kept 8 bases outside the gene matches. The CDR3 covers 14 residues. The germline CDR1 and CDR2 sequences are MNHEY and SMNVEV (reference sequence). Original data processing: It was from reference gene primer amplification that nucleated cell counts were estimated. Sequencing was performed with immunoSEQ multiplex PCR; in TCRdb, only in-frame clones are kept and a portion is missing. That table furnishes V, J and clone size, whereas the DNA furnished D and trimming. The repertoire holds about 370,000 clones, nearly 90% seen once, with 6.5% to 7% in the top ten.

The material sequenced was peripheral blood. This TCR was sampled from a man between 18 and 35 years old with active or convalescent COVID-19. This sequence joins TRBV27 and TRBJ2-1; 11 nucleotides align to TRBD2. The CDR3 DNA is TGTGCCAGCAAATTACTAGCGGGAGTAGTTGAGCAGTTCTTC. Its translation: CASKLLAGVVEQFF.